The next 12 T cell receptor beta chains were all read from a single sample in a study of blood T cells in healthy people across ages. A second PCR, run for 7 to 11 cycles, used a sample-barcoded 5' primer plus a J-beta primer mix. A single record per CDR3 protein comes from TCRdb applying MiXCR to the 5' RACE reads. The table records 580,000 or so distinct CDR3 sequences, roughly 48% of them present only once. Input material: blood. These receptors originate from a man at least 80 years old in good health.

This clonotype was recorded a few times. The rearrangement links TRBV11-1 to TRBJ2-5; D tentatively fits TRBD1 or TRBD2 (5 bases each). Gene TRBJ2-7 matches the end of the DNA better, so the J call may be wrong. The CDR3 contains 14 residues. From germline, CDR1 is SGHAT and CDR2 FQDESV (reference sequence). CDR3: CASSLRRGVNEQYF. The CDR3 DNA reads TGTGCCAGCAGCTTGAGACGAGGGGTAAACGAGCAGTACTTC.

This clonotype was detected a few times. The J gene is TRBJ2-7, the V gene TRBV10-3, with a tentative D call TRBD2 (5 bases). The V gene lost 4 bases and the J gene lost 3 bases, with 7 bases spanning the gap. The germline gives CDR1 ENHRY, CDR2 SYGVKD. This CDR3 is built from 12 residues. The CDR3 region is CAISAGNYEQYF. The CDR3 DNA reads TGTGCCATCAGTGCCGGGAACTACGAGCAGTACTTC.

This CDR3 reads CASSLVGGGLFSPLHF. The CDR3 DNA sequence: TGCGCCAGCAGCTTGGTCGGAGGGGGCCTTTTTTCACCCCTCCACTTT. The V gene is TRBV5-1, the J gene TRBJ1-6; TRBD1 agrees at 7 bases. V shed 0 bases and J 9 bases; nucleotides not matched to a gene: 9. The CDR3 totals 16 residues. From germline, CDR1 is SGHRS and CDR2 YFSETQ.

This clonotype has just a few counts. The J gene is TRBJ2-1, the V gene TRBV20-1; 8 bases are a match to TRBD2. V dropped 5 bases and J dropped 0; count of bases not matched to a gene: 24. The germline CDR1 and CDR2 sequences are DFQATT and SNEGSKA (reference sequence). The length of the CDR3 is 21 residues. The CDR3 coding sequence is TGCAGTGCTCCCCAAGTGGGTAGCGGGGCCAATTTTCTCTCCTCCTACAATGAGCAGTTCTTC. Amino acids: CSAPQVGSGANFLSSYNEQFF.

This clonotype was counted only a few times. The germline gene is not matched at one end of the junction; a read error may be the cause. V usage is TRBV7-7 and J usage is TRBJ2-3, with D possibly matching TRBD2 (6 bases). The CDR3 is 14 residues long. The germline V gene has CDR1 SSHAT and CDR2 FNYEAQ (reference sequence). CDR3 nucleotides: TGTGCTAGCAGCCCGGGCGGGGCGACAGATACGCAGTATTTT. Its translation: CASSPGGATDTQYF.

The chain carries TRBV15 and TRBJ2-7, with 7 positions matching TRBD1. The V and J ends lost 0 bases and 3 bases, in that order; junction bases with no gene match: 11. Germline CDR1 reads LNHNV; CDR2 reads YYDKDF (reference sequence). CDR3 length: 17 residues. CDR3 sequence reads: CATSRDPLSRGRYEQYF. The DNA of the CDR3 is TGTGCCACCAGCAGAGATCCCCTTTCGAGGGGGCGCTACGAGCAGTACTTC. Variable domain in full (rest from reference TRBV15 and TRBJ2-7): DAMVIQNPRYQVTQFGKPVTLSCSQTLNHNVMYWYQQKSSQAPKLLFHYYDKDFNNEADTPDNFQSRRPNTSFCFLDIRSPGLGDTAMYLCATSRDPLSRGRYEQYFGPGTRLTVT.

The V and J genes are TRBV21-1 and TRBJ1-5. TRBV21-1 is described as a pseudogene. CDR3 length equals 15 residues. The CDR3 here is CASEDEQHSNQPQHF. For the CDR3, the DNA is TGTGCCAGCGAGGATGAGCAGCATAGCAATCAGCCCCAGCATTTT.

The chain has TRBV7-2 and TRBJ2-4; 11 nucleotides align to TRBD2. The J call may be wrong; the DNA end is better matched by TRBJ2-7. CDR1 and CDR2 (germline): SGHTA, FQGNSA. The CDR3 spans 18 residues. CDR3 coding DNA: TGTGCCAGCAGCTTAGTCGGAACTATAGCGGGAGGGCCCAACGAGCAGTACTTC. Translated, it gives CASSLVGTIAGGPNEQYF.

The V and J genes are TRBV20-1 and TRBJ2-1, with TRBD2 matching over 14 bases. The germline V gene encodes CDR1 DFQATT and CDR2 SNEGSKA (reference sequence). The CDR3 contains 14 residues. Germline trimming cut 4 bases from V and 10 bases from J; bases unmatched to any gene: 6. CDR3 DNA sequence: TGCAGTGCTATGACTAGCGGGAGGGCCAACGAGCAGTTCTTC. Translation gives CSAMTSGRANEQFF.

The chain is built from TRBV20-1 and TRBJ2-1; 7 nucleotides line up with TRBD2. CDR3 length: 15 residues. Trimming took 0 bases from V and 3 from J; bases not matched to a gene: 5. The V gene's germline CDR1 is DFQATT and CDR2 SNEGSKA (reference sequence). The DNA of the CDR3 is TGCAGTGCTAGAGATCGGGCTAGCGGCTACAATGAGCAGTTCTTC. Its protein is CSARDRASGYNEQFF.

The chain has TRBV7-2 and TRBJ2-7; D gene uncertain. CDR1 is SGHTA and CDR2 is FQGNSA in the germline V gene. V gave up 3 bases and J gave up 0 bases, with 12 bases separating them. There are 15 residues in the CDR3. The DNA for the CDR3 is TGTGCCAGCAGCTTGGACCCGACAAGCTCCTACGAGCAGTACTTC. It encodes CASSLDPTSSYEQYF.

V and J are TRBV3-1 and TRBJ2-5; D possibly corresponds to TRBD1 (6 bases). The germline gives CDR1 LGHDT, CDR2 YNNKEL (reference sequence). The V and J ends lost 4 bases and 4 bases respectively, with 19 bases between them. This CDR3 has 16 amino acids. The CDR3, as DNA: TGTGCCAGCAGCCCTGGGTGGAGGCCACAGGGAGAGACCCAGTACTTC. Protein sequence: CASSPGWRPQGETQYF.